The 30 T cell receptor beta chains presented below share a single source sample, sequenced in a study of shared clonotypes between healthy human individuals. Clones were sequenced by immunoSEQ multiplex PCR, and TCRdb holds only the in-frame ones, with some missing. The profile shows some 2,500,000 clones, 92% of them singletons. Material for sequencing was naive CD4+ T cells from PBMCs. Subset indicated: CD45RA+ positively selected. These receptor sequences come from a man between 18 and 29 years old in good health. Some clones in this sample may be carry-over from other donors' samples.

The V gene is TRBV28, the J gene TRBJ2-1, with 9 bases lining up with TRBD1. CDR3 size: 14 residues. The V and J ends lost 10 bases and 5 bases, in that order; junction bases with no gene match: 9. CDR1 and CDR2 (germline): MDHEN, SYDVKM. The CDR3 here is CATLYRQGDNEQFF. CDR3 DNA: TGTGCCACCCTCTATCGACAGGGGGACAATGAGCAGTTCTTC.

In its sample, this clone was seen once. CDR3 region: CASSMGPQTYEQYF. CDR3 coding DNA: TGTGCCAGTAGTATGGGACCCCAAACCTACGAGCAGTACTTC. The chain combines TRBV19 with TRBJ2-7; the D gene could be TRBD1 or TRBD2 (5 bases each). This CDR3 has 14 residues. Germline CDR1 LNHDA, CDR2 SQIVND (reference sequence). With 3 bases removed from V and 2 bases from J, the gap between germline ends came to 11 bases.

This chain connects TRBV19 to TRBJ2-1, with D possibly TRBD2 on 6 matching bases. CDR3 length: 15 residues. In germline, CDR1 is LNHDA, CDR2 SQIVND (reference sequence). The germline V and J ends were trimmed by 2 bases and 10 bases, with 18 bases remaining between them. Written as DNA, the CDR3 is TGTGCCAGTAGTATACAGGACGGAAGGCGGGGCGAGCAGTTCTTC. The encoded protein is CASSIQDGRRGEQFF.

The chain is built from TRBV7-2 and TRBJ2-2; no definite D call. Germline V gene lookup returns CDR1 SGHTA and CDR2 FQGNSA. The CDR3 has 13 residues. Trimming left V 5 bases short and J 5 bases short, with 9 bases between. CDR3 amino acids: CASSPHITGELFF. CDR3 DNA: TGTGCCAGCAGCCCCCATATAACCGGGGAGCTGTTTTTT.

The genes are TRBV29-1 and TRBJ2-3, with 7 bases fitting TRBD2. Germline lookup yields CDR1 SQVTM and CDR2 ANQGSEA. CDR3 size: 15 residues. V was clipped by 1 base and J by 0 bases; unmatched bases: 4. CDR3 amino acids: CSVEGGSGSTDTQYF. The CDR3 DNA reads TGCAGCGTTGAAGGTGGTAGCGGGAGCACAGATACGCAGTATTTT.

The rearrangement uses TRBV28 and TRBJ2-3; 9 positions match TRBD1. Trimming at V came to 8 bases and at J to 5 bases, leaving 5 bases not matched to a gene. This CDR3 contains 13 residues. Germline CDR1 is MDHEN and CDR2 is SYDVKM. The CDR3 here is CASGRQGGDTQYF. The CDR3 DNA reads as TGTGCCAGCGGGAGACAGGGGGGAGATACGCAGTATTTT.

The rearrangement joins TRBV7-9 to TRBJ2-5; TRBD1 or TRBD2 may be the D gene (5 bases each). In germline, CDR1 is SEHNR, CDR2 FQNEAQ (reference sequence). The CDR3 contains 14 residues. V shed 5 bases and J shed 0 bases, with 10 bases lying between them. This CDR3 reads CASSLMGDQETQYF. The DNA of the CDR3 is TGTGCCAGCAGCCTCATGGGGGACCAAGAGACCCAGTACTTC.

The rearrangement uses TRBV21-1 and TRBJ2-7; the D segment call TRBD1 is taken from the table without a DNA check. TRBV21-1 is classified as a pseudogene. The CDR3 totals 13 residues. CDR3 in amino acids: CASRPNRVNEQYF. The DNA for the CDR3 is TGTGCCAGCAGACCGAACAGGGTAAACGAGCAGTACTTC.

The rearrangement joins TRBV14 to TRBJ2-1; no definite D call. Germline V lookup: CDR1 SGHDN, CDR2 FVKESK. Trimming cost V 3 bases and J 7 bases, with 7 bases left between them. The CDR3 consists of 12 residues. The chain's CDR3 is CASSQSWNEQFF. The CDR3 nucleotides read TGTGCCAGCAGCCAGTCCTGGAATGAGCAGTTCTTC.

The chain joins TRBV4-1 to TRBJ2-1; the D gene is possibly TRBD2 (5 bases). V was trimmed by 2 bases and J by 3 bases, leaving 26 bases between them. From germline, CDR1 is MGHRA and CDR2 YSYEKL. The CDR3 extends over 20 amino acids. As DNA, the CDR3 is TGCGCCAGCAGCCAAACTACCCCGGACCTAGCCACAGCTTTCTACAATGAGCAGTTCTTC. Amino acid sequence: CASSQTTPDLATAFYNEQFF.

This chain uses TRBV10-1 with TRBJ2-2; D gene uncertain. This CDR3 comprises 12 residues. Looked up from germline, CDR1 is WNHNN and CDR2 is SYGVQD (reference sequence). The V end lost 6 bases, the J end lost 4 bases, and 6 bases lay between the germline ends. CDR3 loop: CASSQSTGELFF. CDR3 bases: TGCGCCAGCAGCCAGTCCACCGGGGAGCTGTTTTTT.

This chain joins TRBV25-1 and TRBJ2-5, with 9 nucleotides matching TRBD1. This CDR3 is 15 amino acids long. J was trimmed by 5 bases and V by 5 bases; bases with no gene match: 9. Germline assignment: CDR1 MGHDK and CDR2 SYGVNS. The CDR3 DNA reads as TGTGCCAGCAGTATGGGACAGGGATCGGGCGAGACCCAGTACTTC. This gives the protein CASSMGQGSGETQYF.

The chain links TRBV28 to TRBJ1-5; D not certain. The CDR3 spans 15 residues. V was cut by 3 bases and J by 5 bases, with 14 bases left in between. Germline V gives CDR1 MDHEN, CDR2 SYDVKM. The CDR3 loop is CASSFGRAIHQPQHF. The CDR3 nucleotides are TGTGCCAGCAGTTTTGGGCGGGCAATTCATCAGCCCCAGCATTTT.

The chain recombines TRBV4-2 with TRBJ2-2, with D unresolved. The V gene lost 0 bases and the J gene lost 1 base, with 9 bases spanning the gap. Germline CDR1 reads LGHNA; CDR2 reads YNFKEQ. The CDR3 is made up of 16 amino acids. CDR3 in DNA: TGTGCCAGCAGCCAAGAGTTTGCGATGAACACCGGGGAGCTGTTTTTT. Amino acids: CASSQEFAMNTGELFF.

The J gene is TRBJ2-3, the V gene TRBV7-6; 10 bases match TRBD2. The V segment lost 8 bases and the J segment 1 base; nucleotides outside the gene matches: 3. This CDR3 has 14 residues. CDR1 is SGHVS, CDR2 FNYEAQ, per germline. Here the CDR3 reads CASGSGRGTDTQYF. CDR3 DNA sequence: TGTGCCAGCGGGAGCGGGAGGGGCACAGATACGCAGTATTTT.

For the CDR3, the DNA is TGTGCCAGCAGCCCGACGCGGGTCCCCTACAATGAGCAGTTCTTC. Encoded protein: CASSPTRVPYNEQFF. The chain joins TRBV7-8 to TRBJ2-1; perhaps TRBD2 as D (5 bases). V shed 5 bases and J shed 2 bases, with 13 bases lying between them. The germline gives CDR1 SGHVS, CDR2 FQNEAQ. The CDR3 consists of 15 residues. The full variable domain, in which reference TRBV7-8 and TRBJ2-1 provide the parts outside the CDR3, is GAGVSQSPRYKVAKRGQDVALRCDPISGHVSLFWYQQALGQGPEFLTYFQNEAQLDKSGLPSDRFFAERPEGSVSTLKIQRTQQEDSAVYLCASSPTRVPYNEQFFGPGTRLTVL.

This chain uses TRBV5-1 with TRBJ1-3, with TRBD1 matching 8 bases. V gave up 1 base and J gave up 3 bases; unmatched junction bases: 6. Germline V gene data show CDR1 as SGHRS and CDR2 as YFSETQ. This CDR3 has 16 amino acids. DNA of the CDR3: TGCGCCAGCAGCTTGTCCTTACAGGGGGGTGGAAACACCATATATTTT. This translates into CASSLSLQGGGNTIYF. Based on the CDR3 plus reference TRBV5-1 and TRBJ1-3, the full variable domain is KAGVTQTPRYLIKTRGQQVTLSCSPISGHRSVSWYQQTPGQGLQFLFEYFSETQRNKGNFPGRFSGRQFSNSRSEMNVSTLELGDSALYLCASSLSLQGGGNTIYFGEGSWLTVV.

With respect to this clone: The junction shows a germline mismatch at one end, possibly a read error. Written as DNA, the CDR3 is TGTGCCAGCAGTTTAAGGGGACTAGAAATCACGCAGTATTTT. Protein sequence: CASSLRGLEITQYF. The V call is TRBV7-3, the J call TRBJ2-3, with TRBD2 matching over 8 bases. Germline V lookup: CDR1 SGHTA, CDR2 FQGTGA. The CDR3 totals 14 residues.

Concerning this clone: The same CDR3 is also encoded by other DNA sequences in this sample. The CDR3 is CASSSGQPNTGELFF. The CDR3 DNA reads as TGTGCCAGCAGCTCAGGACAGCCGAACACCGGGGAGCTGTTTTTT. The rearrangement links TRBV7-3 to TRBJ2-2; a possible D gene is TRBD1 (6 bases). V dropped 4 bases and J dropped 0 bases, with 9 bases sitting between them. Germline-derived CDR1 and CDR2 are SGHTA and FQGTGA. The CDR3 extends over 15 amino acids.

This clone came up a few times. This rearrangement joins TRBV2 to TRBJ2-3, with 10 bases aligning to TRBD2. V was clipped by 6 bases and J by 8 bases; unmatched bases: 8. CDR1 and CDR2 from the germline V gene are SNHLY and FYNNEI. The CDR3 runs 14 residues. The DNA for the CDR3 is TGTGCCAGCAGCGGCATAGCGGGAGGTGGTACGCAGTATTTT. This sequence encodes CASSGIAGGGTQYF.

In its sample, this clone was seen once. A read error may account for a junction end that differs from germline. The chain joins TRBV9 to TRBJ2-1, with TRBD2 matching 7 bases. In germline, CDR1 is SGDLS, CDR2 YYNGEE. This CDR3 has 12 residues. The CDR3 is CASSVAGEGKIF. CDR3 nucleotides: TGTGCCAGCAGCGTAGCCGGGGAGGGGAAGATCTTC.

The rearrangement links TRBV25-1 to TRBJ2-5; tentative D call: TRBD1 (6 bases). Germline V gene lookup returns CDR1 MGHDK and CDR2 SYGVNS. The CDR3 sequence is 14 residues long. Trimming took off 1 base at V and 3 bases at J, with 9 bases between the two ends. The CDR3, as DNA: TGTGCCAGCAGTGAATTGGCAGGGGAAGAGACCCAGTACTTC. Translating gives CASSELAGEETQYF.

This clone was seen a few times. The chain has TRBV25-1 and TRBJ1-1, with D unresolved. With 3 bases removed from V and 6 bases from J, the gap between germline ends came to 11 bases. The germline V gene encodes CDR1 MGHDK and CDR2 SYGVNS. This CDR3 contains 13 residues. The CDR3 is CASSDWVRAEAFF. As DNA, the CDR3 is TGTGCCAGCAGTGATTGGGTTCGGGCTGAAGCTTTCTTT. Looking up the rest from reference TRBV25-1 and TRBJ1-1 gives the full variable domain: EADIYQTPRYLVIGTGKKITLECSQTMGHDKMYWYQQDPGMELHLIHYSYGVNSTEKGDLSSESTVSRIRTEHFPLTLESARPSHTSQYLCASSDWVRAEAFFGQGTRLTVV.

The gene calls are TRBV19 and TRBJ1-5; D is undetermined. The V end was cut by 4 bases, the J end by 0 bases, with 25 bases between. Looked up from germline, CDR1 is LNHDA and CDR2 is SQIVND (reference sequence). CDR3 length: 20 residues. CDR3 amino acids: CASSTPPVVTPDYSNQPQHF. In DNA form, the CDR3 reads TGTGCCAGTAGTACCCCCCCCGTAGTGACACCTGATTATAGCAATCAGCCCCAGCATTTT.

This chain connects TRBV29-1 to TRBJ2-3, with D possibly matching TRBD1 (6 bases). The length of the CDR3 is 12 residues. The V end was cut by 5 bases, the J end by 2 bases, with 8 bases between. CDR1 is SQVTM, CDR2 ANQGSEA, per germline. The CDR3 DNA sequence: TGCAGCGTTTGGACAGACACAGATACGCAGTATTTT. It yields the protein CSVWTDTDTQYF.

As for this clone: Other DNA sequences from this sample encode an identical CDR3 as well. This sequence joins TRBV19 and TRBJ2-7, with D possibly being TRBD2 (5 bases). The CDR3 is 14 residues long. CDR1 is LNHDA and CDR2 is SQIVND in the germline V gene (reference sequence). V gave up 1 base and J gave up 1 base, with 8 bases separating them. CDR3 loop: CASSIAGSSYEQYF. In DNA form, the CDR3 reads TGTGCCAGTAGTATAGCGGGATCGTCCTACGAGCAGTACTTC.

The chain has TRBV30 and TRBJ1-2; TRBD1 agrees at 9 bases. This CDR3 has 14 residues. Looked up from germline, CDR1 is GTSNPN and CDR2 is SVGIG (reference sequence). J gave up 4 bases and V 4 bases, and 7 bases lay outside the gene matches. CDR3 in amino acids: CAWNPGQGSYGYTF. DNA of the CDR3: TGTGCCTGGAACCCCGGACAGGGGAGCTATGGCTACACCTTC. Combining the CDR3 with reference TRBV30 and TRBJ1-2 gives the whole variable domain SQTIHQWPATLVQPVGSPLSLECTVEGTSNPNLYWYRQAAGRGLQLLFYSVGIGQISSEVPQNLSASRPQDRQFILSSKKLLLSDSGFYLCAWNPGQGSYGYTFGSGTRLTVV.

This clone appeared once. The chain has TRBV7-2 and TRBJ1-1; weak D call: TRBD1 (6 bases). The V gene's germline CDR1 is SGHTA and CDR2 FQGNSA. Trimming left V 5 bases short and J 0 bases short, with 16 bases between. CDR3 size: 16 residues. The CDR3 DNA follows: TGTGCCAGCAGCCGGGACGGCGGGACATTGAACACTGAAGCTTTCTTT. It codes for CASSRDGGTLNTEAFF.

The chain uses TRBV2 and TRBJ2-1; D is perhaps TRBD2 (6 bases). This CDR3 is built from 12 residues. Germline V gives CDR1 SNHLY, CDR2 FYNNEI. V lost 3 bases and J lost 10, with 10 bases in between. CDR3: CASSEWLAEQFF. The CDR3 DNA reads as TGTGCCAGCAGTGAGTGGCTAGCGGAGCAGTTCTTC.

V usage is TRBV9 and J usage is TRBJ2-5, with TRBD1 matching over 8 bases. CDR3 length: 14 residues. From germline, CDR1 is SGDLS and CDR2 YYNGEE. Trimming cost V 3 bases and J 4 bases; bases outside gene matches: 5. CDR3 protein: CASSGWGTGETQYF. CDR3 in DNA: TGTGCCAGCAGCGGCTGGGGGACAGGAGAGACCCAGTACTTC.